These T cell receptor beta chains were read from a single sample in a study of blood T cell repertoires in COVID-19. Libraries were prepared by immunoSEQ multiplex PCR; TCRdb keeps only in-frame clonotypes and omits some of them. Of under 250,000 clones in the sample, approximately 85% are singletons; the top ten hold about 8%. Sequenced input: peripheral blood. The source of these receptors is a woman in her fifties or sixties with active or convalescent COVID-19. Each CDR3 is given with its conserved first and last residue. The D gene is left open where the match is weak. Expanded clones get a size class; other rows say once, few or many, or leave the size out.

D,size,J,V,CDR3,DNA
TRBD1,.,TRBJ2-1,TRBV6-5,CASGRDRGDWEQFF,TGTGCCAGCGGCCGGGACAGGGGGGACTGGGAGCAGTTCTTC
TRBD1,few,TRBJ2-3,TRBV7-9,CASSPGTVQVADTQYF,TGTGCCAGCAGCCCCGGGACAGTCCAGGTAGCAGATACGCAGTATTTT
TRBD1,.,TRBJ1-4,TRBV5-4,CASSPGTGGVNEKLFF,TGTGCCAGCAGCCCGGGGACAGGGGGGGTTAATGAAAAACTGTTTTTT
TRBD1,once,TRBJ1-1,TRBV25-1,CASSATGVSTEAFF,TGTGCCAGCAGTGCAACAGGGGTGAGCACTGAAGCTTTCTTT
.,.,TRBJ1-4,TRBV11-2,CASSFGGQGFSREKLFF,TGTGCCAGCAGCTTCGGCGGCCAGGGGTTTTCAAGAGAAAAACTGTTTTTT
.,.,TRBJ1-5,TRBV19,CASSVGAEGQPQHF,TGTGCCAGTAGTGTCGGAGCGGAAGGGCAGCCCCAGCATTTT
TRBD1,.,TRBJ1-4,TRBV10-3,CAISDRQGSSEKLFF,TGTGCCATCAGTGACCGACAGGGAAGCAGTGAAAAACTGTTTTTT
TRBD1,.,TRBJ1-4,TRBV5-1,CASRPQGGEKLFF,TGCGCCAGCAGGCCCCAGGGGGGTGAAAAACTGTTTTTT
TRBD2,.,TRBJ2-2,TRBV3-1/TRBV3-2,CASSRGEGTGELFF,TGTGCCAGCAGCCGAGGGGAGGGAACCGGGGAGCTGTTTTTT
TRBD1,.,TRBJ1-5,TRBV19,CASMGDRGIGNQPQHF,TGTGCCAGTATGGGGGACAGGGGCATTGGAAATCAGCCCCAGCATTTT
TRBD1,.,TRBJ1-3,TRBV28,CATDRGGNTIYF,TGTGCCACCGACAGGGGCGGAAACACCATATATTTT
.,.,TRBJ2-3,TRBV11-2,CASSSSGASTDTQYF,TGTGCCAGCAGCTCCAGCGGTGCTAGCACAGATACGCAGTATTTT
TRBD1,.,TRBJ1-4,TRBV5-1,CASSFGQGGEKLFF,TGCGCCAGCAGCTTTGGACAGGGGGGTGAAAAACTGTTTTTT
.,.,TRBJ2-5,TRBV5-6,CASSPGQLETQYF,TGTGCCAGCAGCCCCGGACAGTTAGAGACCCAGTACTTC
.,.,TRBJ1-2,TRBV6-5,CASRPMSVRGYTF,TGTGCCAGCAGGCCCATGTCGGTCCGTGGCTACACCTTC
.,.,TRBJ1-5,TRBV28,CASNWSNQPQHF,TGTGCCAGCAACTGGAGCAATCAGCCCCAGCATTTT
.,.,TRBJ2-7,TRBV18,CASSPRTGVSYEQYF,TGTGCCAGCTCACCTCGCACAGGAGTCTCCTACGAGCAGTACTTC
TRBD1,.,TRBJ2-3,TRBV24-1,CATRGTGGSTDTQYF,TGTGCCACCCGCGGGACAGGGGGTAGCACAGATACGCAGTATTTT
TRBD1,.,TRBJ1-5,TRBV28,CASSLGQGINQPQHF,TGTGCCAGCAGTTTGGGACAGGGGATCAATCAGCCCCAGCATTTT
TRBD1,.,TRBJ2-3,TRBV13,CASSPRQGSTTDTQYF,TGTGCCAGCAGCCCGCGACAGGGGAGTACGACAGATACGCAGTATTTT
.,.,TRBJ1-1,TRBV7-9,CASSREGTEAFF,TGTGCCAGCAGTCGGGAGGGTACTGAAGCTTTCTTT
.,.,TRBJ2-5,TRBV18,CASSRTAQETQYF,TGTGCCAGCTCGAGGACAGCACAAGAGACCCAGTACTTC
.,.,TRBJ1-6,TRBV27,CAREGSCSPLHF,TGTGCCAGGGAGGGTTCTTGTTCACCCCTCCACTTT
TRBD1,.,TRBJ2-1,TRBV27,CASSRDRGTAEQFF,TGTGCCAGCAGTCGGGACAGGGGAACTGCTGAGCAGTTCTTC
.,.,TRBJ2-6,TRBV29-1,CSVVTGANVLTF,TGCAGCGTTGTTACTGGGGCCAACGTCCTGACTTTC
TRBD2,.,TRBJ2-2,TRBV7-8,CASSSLAGGNTGELFF,TGTGCCAGCAGCTCCTTAGCGGGGGGAAACACCGGGGAGCTGTTTTTT
.,.,TRBJ1-2,TRBV5-1,CASSLIQANYGYTF,TGCGCCAGCAGCTTGATCCAGGCCAACTATGGCTACACCTTC
.,.,TRBJ1-1,TRBV5-1,CASSLIPGAEAFF,TGCGCCAGCAGCCTTATCCCAGGTGCTGAGGCTTTCTTT
.,.,TRBJ1-2,TRBV10-3,CAISEFRGRTNYGYTF,TGTGCCATCAGTGAGTTCAGGGGCAGGACTAACTATGGCTACACCTTC
.,.,TRBJ2-7,TRBV18,CASSPETPGRASAEQYF,TGTGCCAGCTCACCAGAAACCCCAGGGCGGGCTAGCGCCGAGCAGTACTTC
.,once,TRBJ1-2,TRBV9,CASSVAQGNYGYTF,TGTGCCAGCAGCGTTGCACAGGGAAACTATGGCTACACCTTC
TRBD2,.,TRBJ2-3,TRBV12-5,CASGRSGGADTQYF,TGTGCTAGTGGCCGAAGCGGGGGGGCTGATACGCAGTATTTT
TRBD1,.,TRBJ1-1,TRBV5-1,CASSSRGDRAEAFF,TGCGCCAGCAGCTCCCGAGGGGACAGGGCTGAAGCTTTCTTT
.,.,TRBJ1-1,TRBV29-1,CSVEAGTVNTEAFF,TGCAGCGTTGAAGCCGGGACTGTGAACACTGAAGCTTTCTTT
.,.,TRBJ1-2,TRBV5-6,CASSLRGHGYTF,TGTGCCAGCAGCTTGCGAGGGCATGGCTACACCTTC
TRBD2,.,TRBJ2-7,TRBV5-4,CASSYGLAGGFSAYEQYF,TGTGCCAGCAGCTACGGACTAGCGGGAGGTTTTAGTGCCTACGAGCAGTACTTC
TRBD1,.,TRBJ2-5,TRBV28,CASSFTQGGAETQYF,TGTGCCAGCAGTTTCACACAAGGGGGCGCTGAGACCCAGTACTTC
.,.,TRBJ1-1,TRBV6-5,CASSTGMNTEAFF,TGTGCCAGCAGTACAGGGATGAACACTGAAGCTTTCTTT
.,.,TRBJ1-6,TRBV7-9,CASSNRSGSYLHF,TGTGCCAGCAGCAATCGTTCAGGCTCCTACCTCCACTTT
.,.,TRBJ2-3,TRBV5-6,CASSLGRRTTTDTQYF,TGTGCCAGCAGCTTGGGTCGCAGGACAACCACAGATACGCAGTATTTT
.,.,TRBJ1-1,TRBV6-6,CASSYGTTAGTEAFF,TGTGCCAGCAGTTACGGTACGACCGCCGGGACTGAAGCTTTCTTT
TRBD2,few,TRBJ2-2,TRBV2,CASRVSGSAGELFF,TGTGCCAGCCGCGTTAGCGGGAGCGCCGGGGAGCTGTTTTTT
.,.,TRBJ1-5,TRBV18,CASSPQTSGQPQHF,TGTGCCAGCTCACCACAGACTTCGGGTCAGCCCCAGCATTTT
.,once,TRBJ2-2,TRBV5-1,CASSLGGNTGELFF,TGCGCCAGCAGCTTGGGCGGGAACACCGGGGAGCTGTTTTTT
.,.,TRBJ2-7,TRBV2,CASRIQGPGQYF,TGTGCCAGCAGGATACAGGGCCCAGGGCAGTACTTC
.,.,TRBJ1-6,TRBV6-6,CASSYAGEFSPLHF,TGTGCCAGCAGTTACGCGGGCGAGTTTTCACCCCTCCACTTT
TRBD1,.,TRBJ1-2,TRBV28,CASSLPDRVYGYTF,TGTGCCAGCAGCTTACCGGACAGGGTCTATGGCTACACCTTC
TRBD1,.,TRBJ2-2,TRBV29-1,CSVRQGDTGELFF,TGCAGCGTTAGACAGGGCGACACCGGGGAGCTGTTTTTT
.,.,TRBJ2-2,TRBV5-1,CASSARVDTGELFF,TGCGCCAGCAGCGCGAGGGTGGACACCGGGGAGCTGTTTTTT
.,.,TRBJ1-6,TRBV28,CASSPGSVKSPLHF,TGTGCCAGCAGTCCTGGGAGCGTCAAATCACCCCTCCACTTT
TRBD1,.,TRBJ1-4,TRBV14,CASSQVAGTGGREKLFF,TGTGCCAGCAGCCAAGTGGCCGGGACAGGGGGCCGTGAAAAACTGTTTTTT
.,.,TRBJ1-1,TRBV29-1,CSVAQGQNTEAFF,TGCAGCGTTGCACAGGGACAGAACACTGAAGCTTTCTTT
.,.,TRBJ2-7,TRBV5-5,CASSLGHTANEQYF,TGTGCCAGCAGCCTGGGACATACGGCCAACGAGCAGTACTTC
.,.,TRBJ1-6,TRBV19,CASSISGLRVNSPLHF,TGTGCCAGTAGTATTTCGGGCCTCAGGGTAAATTCACCCCTCCACTTT
TRBD1,.,TRBJ1-5,TRBV2,CASTMGQNQPQHF,TGTGCCAGCACCATGGGACAGAATCAGCCCCAGCATTTT